The present T cell receptor beta chain was sequenced within a study of blood T cell repertoires in COVID-19. Study-level information: Sources were T cells, B-cell-depleted T cells, or PBMCs; the material itself was cDNA or gDNA.

This clone has ten or more counts. The authors' processing: The assay estimated nucleated cells by amplifying reference gene primers. Sequencing used immunoSEQ multiplex PCR; TCRdb keeps in-frame clones, though not all of them. Clonal size and the V and J genes are those of that table, whereas D and trimming came from the DNA. In the table there are about 170,000 clones, around 83% of which are singletons. Clinical histories supplied by participants themselves formed the basis of cohort assignment. The TCR was taken from a woman between 45 and 65 years old in a cohort exposed to, infected with or recovered from COVID-19 (not recorded which). The sequenced sample was PBMCs or T cells enriched from blood (not recorded which).

In DNA form, the CDR3 reads TGTGCCAGCAGCCTGACAGGAAACGCCTACGAGCAGTACTTC. It translates to CASSLTGNAYEQYF. The chain has TRBV27 and TRBJ2-7; D may be TRBD1 (6 bases). In germline, CDR1 is MNHEY, CDR2 SMNVEV (reference sequence). The length of the CDR3 is 14 residues. Deletions cut 6 bases from V and 2 bases from J, with 14 bases between.